The 29 T cell receptor beta chains below come from one sample, sequenced in a study of OX40 agonist ivuxolimab in advanced cancers. Assay used: immunoSEQ multiplex PCR; TCRdb lists only in-frame clones, some missing. The sample lists roughly 64,000 clones; around 85% were seen once. The sample here was CD4+ or CD8+ T cells sorted from blood, taken in a trial of the OX40 agonist ivuxolimab. All receptors come from an adult with an advanced solid tumor such as melanoma, head and neck, liver or kidney cancer.

V usage is TRBV6-5 and J usage is TRBJ1-1; TRBD1 is a possible D gene (5 bases). V was clipped by 2 bases and J by 6 bases, with 13 bases between them. The CDR3 spans 14 residues. Germline assignment: CDR1 MNHEY and CDR2 SVGAGI. CDR3 in amino acids: CASSYGEGRAEAFF. In nucleotides, the CDR3 is TGTGCCAGCAGTTACGGGGAGGGGAGGGCTGAAGCTTTCTTT.

This clone occurred a few times. A read error may account for a junction end that differs from germline. The chain has TRBV7-7 and TRBJ2-7; no clear D gene. Germline V gene data show CDR1 as SSHAT and CDR2 as FNYEAQ (reference sequence). The CDR3 sequence is 13 residues long. The CDR3 coding sequence is TGTGCTAGCAGCTTCGTGGATGGGGACGAGCAGTACTTC. It codes for CASSFVDGDEQYF.

This clone showed up just once. J is TRBJ2-1 and V is TRBV5-1, with 11 bases that match TRBD2. Germline-derived CDR1 and CDR2 are SGHRS and YFSETQ. Trimming at V came to 4 bases and at J to 0 bases, leaving 3 bases not matched to a gene. This CDR3 is 16 amino acids long. CDR3 in amino acids: CASSRTSGSSYNEQFF. Here the CDR3 DNA reads TGCGCCAGCAGCCGCACTAGCGGGAGCTCCTACAATGAGCAGTTCTTC.

The chain has TRBV2 and TRBJ2-3; TRBD2 matches 9 bases. V lost 7 bases and J lost 2; bases outside the gene matches: 7. This CDR3 is 15 amino acids long. From germline, CDR1 is SNHLY and CDR2 FYNNEI. The CDR3 loop reads CASTFLAGPTDTQYF. DNA of the CDR3: TGTGCCAGCACCTTCCTAGCGGGGCCCACAGATACGCAGTATTTT.

The CDR3 reads CASSPGQENYGYTF. CDR3 DNA: TGTGCCAGCTCACCGGGACAGGAGAACTATGGCTACACCTTC. The V gene is TRBV18, the J gene TRBJ1-2; 8 bases line up with TRBD1. The trim removed 3 bases at V and 2 bases at J, leaving 2 bases unmatched. The V gene's germline CDR1 is KGHSH and CDR2 LQKENI. This CDR3 contains 14 residues.

The rearrangement joins TRBV14 to TRBJ2-3, with no clear D. The CDR3 runs 11 residues. V was clipped by 3 bases and J by 6 bases, with 4 bases between them. The germline gives CDR1 SGHDN, CDR2 FVKESK. CDR3 sequence reads: CASSQGDTQYF. CDR3 bases: TGTGCCAGCAGCCAGGGGGATACGCAGTATTTT. The full variable domain, in which reference TRBV14 and TRBJ2-3 provide the parts outside the CDR3, is EAGVTQFPSHSVIEKGQTVTLRCDPISGHDNLYWYRRVMGKEIKFLLHFVKESKQDESGMPNNRFLAERTGGTYSTLKVQPAELEDSGVYFCASSQGDTQYFGPGTRLTVL.

The chain carries TRBV5-1 and TRBJ2-1; tentatively, D is TRBD1 or TRBD2 (5 bases each). CDR3 length: 12 residues. Between the trimmed V and J ends, which lost 6 bases and 12 bases, there was a span of 16 bases. CDR1 and CDR2 from the germline V gene are SGHRS and YFSETQ. The CDR3 sequence is CASNPEGRGQFF. The CDR3 DNA sequence: TGCGCCAGCAACCCCGAGGGAAGGGGGCAGTTCTTC.

A note on this clone: Additional DNA sequences in this sample encode the identical CDR3. CDR3 sequence reads: CASSPGQGNYGYTF. DNA for the CDR3: TGTGCCAGCAGCCCGGGACAGGGAAACTATGGCTACACCTTC. This chain joins TRBV7-9 and TRBJ1-2, with TRBD1 identical over 9 bases. CDR3 length equals 14 residues. After removal of 5 bases from V and 2 bases from J, the junction contained 3 bases not matched to a gene. Germline V gene lookup returns CDR1 SEHNR and CDR2 FQNEAQ (reference sequence).

The chain links TRBV20-1 to TRBJ2-7; unclear D gene. CDR3 size: 11 residues. Trimming removed 3 bases from V and 6 bases from J, with 9 bases in between. Germline-derived CDR1 and CDR2 are DFQATT and SNEGSKA (reference sequence). The CDR3 DNA follows: TGCAGTGCTAGCCCCGGCCGCGAGCAGTACTTC. Protein sequence: CSASPGREQYF.

V usage is TRBV25-1 and J usage is TRBJ2-7; D assignment may be TRBD1 or TRBD2 (5 bases each). The CDR3 is 14 amino acids. Trimming shortened V by 4 bases and J by 6 bases, and 16 bases separated the two germline ends. Germline V gene sequence: CDR1 MGHDK, CDR2 SYGVNS. CDR3 residues: CASSASGPISEQYF. As DNA, the CDR3 is TGTGCCAGCAGTGCTTCGGGACCGATCAGCGAGCAGTACTTC.

The table lists this clone with a count of one. The CDR3 loop is CASSPPGTGAGKNIQYF. For the CDR3, the DNA is TGTGCCAGCTCACCACCCGGGACAGGGGCGGGCAAAAACATTCAGTACTTC. J is TRBJ2-4 and V is TRBV18; 10 nucleotides align to TRBD1. From germline, CDR1 is KGHSH and CDR2 LQKENI. Trimming at V came to 0 bases and at J to 3 bases, leaving 5 bases not matched to a gene. This CDR3 has 17 residues.

V gene TRBV9 combines with J gene TRBJ2-3; 9 nucleotides line up with TRBD2. The V and J ends lost 4 bases and 4 bases, in that order; junction bases with no gene match: 7. CDR1 and CDR2 (germline): SGDLS, YYNGEE. The CDR3 is 15 residues long. CDR3 in DNA: TGTGCCAGCAGCCTAGCAGCGGGGGGCCCAGATACGCAGTATTTT. Encoded protein: CASSLAAGGPDTQYF.

The V gene is TRBV7-9, the J gene TRBJ1-1; the D gene is possibly TRBD1 (5 bases). In germline, CDR1 is SEHNR, CDR2 FQNEAQ (reference sequence). The length of the CDR3 is 15 residues. The ends were cut back, 5 bases at V and 0 bases at J, with 13 bases in the middle. CDR3 loop: CASSPQGRVNTEAFF. The CDR3 region has the DNA TGTGCCAGCAGCCCCCAGGGTCGGGTGAACACTGAAGCTTTCTTT.

V is TRBV9 and J is TRBJ2-7; the D is unclear. Looked up from germline, CDR1 is SGDLS and CDR2 is YYNGEE. The CDR3 is 16 amino acids. Trimming took 0 bases from V and 4 from J, leaving 17 bases between them. CDR3 sequence: CASSVAVGGSLYEQYF. The CDR3 nucleotides are TGTGCCAGCAGCGTAGCCGTGGGCGGATCATTATACGAGCAGTACTTC.

The chain joins TRBV5-1 to TRBJ2-5; TRBD1 agrees at 10 bases. CDR3 size: 15 residues. Germline V gene data show CDR1 as SGHRS and CDR2 as YFSETQ. V trimming: 4 bases; J trimming: 5 bases; junction bases outside the gene matches: 8. The CDR3 sequence: CASSTGTGVYETQYF. The CDR3 DNA is TGCGCCAGCAGCACCGGGACAGGGGTCTATGAGACCCAGTACTTC.

V usage is TRBV7-9 and J usage is TRBJ2-5; 9 bases match TRBD2. The junction had 12 bases not matched to a gene; V was cut back by 5 bases and J by 2 bases. Germline V gene data show CDR1 as SEHNR and CDR2 as FQNEAQ (reference sequence). This CDR3 is 17 amino acids long. The CDR3 region is CASSNWGGGRGQETQYF. The CDR3 DNA reads TGTGCCAGCAGCAACTGGGGCGGCGGGAGGGGACAAGAGACCCAGTACTTC. The full variable domain, rest sourced from reference TRBV7-9 and TRBJ2-5, is DTGVSQNPRHKITKRGQNVTFRCDPISEHNRLYWYRQTLGQGPEFLTYFQNEAQLEKSRLLSDRFSAERPKGSFSTLEIQRTEQGDSAMYLCASSNWGGGRGQETQYFGPGTRLLVL.

This clone was recorded a few times. The chain has TRBV10-3 and TRBJ1-3; D is perhaps TRBD1 (5 bases). The V end lost 5 bases, the J end lost 0 bases, and 17 bases lay between the germline ends. In germline, CDR1 is ENHRY, CDR2 SYGVKD. The CDR3 extends over 17 amino acids. The CDR3 region has the DNA TGTGCCATCAGTTCTCCCGTGGACACTAGCTCTGGAAACACCATATATTTT. It is translated as CAISSPVDTSSGNTIYF.

The chain employs TRBV6-6 and TRBJ1-2; D might be TRBD1 (6 bases). CDR3 length: 14 amino acids. The V end was cut by 6 bases, the J end by 1 base, with 12 bases between. The germline V gene has CDR1 MNHNY and CDR2 SVGAGI (reference sequence). The CDR3 coding sequence is TGTGCCAGCAGACCACAGGGCCGTAACTATGGCTACACCTTC. Translation gives CASRPQGRNYGYTF.

The rearrangement uses TRBV11-2 and TRBJ2-1; no clear D gene. The V end lost 5 bases, the J end lost 5 bases, and 13 bases lay between the germline ends. In germline, CDR1 is SGHAT, CDR2 FQNNGV. The CDR3 runs 14 residues. Here the CDR3 DNA reads TGTGCCAGCAGCAAGGCCGGAAACAACAATGAGCAGTTCTTC. This gives the protein CASSKAGNNNEQFF.

This chain joins TRBV2 and TRBJ1-6, with TRBD1 matching 8 bases. The germline V gene has CDR1 SNHLY and CDR2 FYNNEI. This CDR3 has 15 amino acids. Unmatched junction bases numbered 8, after V lost 6 bases and J lost 7 bases. CDR3 loop: CASRTGTGGNSPLHF. The CDR3 DNA follows: TGTGCCAGCAGAACTGGGACAGGAGGAAATTCACCCCTCCACTTT.

In this sample, this clone turned up a few times. The V and J genes are TRBV4-1 and TRBJ1-2; 8 nucleotides line up with TRBD1. There are 14 residues in the CDR3. Germline V CDR1 and CDR2: MGHRA, YSYEKL. V gave up 0 bases and J gave up 4 bases; unmatched junction bases: 1. The CDR3 loop is CASSQETGAYGYTF. CDR3 bases: TGCGCCAGCAGCCAAGAGACAGGGGCCTATGGCTACACCTTC.

On this clone itself: Its ends do not fully match the called genes, so a read error is possible. V and J are TRBV6-1 and TRBJ2-3; TRBD2 aligns across 10 bases. There are 15 residues in the CDR3. Germline CDR1 reads MNHNS; CDR2 reads SASEGT. CDR3 bases: TGTGCCAGCAGTCAAGCGGGAGGGTCGACAGATACGCAGTATTTT. This encodes CASSQAGGSTDTQYF.

The V gene is TRBV6-5, the J gene TRBJ1-5, with 8 bases that match TRBD1. The ends lost 6 bases at V and 4 bases at J; junction bases unmatched: 2. CDR1 MNHEY and CDR2 SVGAGI come from the germline V gene. This CDR3 has 13 residues. CDR3 protein: CASRGQENQPQHF. CDR3 nucleotide sequence: TGTGCCAGCAGGGGACAGGAGAATCAGCCCCAGCATTTT.

In DNA, the CDR3 is TGTGCCAGCAGCCGCAGTGGTTATATAGGGTCACAAGAGACCCAGTACTTC. Translation gives CASSRSGYIGSQETQYF. The chain has TRBV9 and TRBJ2-5; D uncertain. The V gene's germline CDR1 is SGDLS and CDR2 YYNGEE. CDR3 size: 17 residues. Trimming left V 4 bases short and J 2 bases short, with 21 bases between.

V and J are TRBV5-1 and TRBJ1-1; 8 nucleotides align to TRBD1. CDR3 size: 14 residues. V shed 4 bases, J shed 5 bases, and the junction held 7 bases outside the gene matches. Looked up from germline, CDR1 is SGHRS and CDR2 is YFSETQ. Written as DNA, the CDR3 is TGCGCCAGCAGCGGGCGGACAGGGCGGACTGAAGCTTTCTTT. Translation gives CASSGRTGRTEAFF.

This clone was picked up one time. J is TRBJ2-7 and V is TRBV2, with 7 positions matching TRBD1. The trim removed 3 bases at V and 1 base at J, leaving 3 bases unmatched. The CDR3 covers 14 residues. Germline assignment: CDR1 SNHLY and CDR2 FYNNEI. The CDR3 region is CASSETGSSYEQYF. DNA for the CDR3: TGTGCCAGCAGTGAGACAGGGAGTTCCTACGAGCAGTACTTC.

Of note for this clone: A read error may account for a junction end that differs from germline. The chain has TRBV15 and TRBJ2-7, with D uncertain. The CDR3 loop spans 14 amino acids. Per germline, CDR1 LNHNV and CDR2 YYDKDF (reference sequence). The CDR3 DNA follows: TGTGCCACCAGCGGAGACACCGTCAGCTACGAGCAGTACTTC. It translates to CATSGDTVSYEQYF.

The chain links TRBV19 to TRBJ1-3; maybe TRBD1 (5 bases). Germline V lookup: CDR1 LNHDA, CDR2 SQIVND (reference sequence). V was trimmed by 6 bases and J by 3 bases, leaving 15 bases between them. The length of the CDR3 is 15 residues. The CDR3 protein is CASSRPGGFGNTIYF. The CDR3 DNA reads TGTGCCAGTAGCCGCCCTGGGGGTTTTGGAAACACCATATATTTT.

The rearrangement links TRBV5-1 to TRBJ2-1; 10 bases are a match to TRBD2. V lost 1 base to trimming and J lost 15 bases; unmatched junction nucleotides: 10. This CDR3 comprises 14 residues. CDR1 and CDR2 from the germline V gene are SGHRS and YFSETQ. CDR3 coding DNA: TGCGCCAGCAGCTTGCAGGCGGGTAGCGGGAGGCCGTTCTTC. Amino acids: CASSLQAGSGRPFF.